This note documents a single T cell receptor beta chain sequence. In the original analysis: Cell counts per sample came from amplifying reference gene primers. Sequenced by immunoSEQ multiplex PCR; TCRdb stores in-frame clones only, minus some. That table supplies the V and J calls and clone size; D and trimming were determined from the DNA. The sample shows 190,000 or so clones, more than 70% of them seen only once. V lost 6 bases to trimming and J lost 4 bases; unmatched junction nucleotides: 3. The CDR3 has 13 amino acids. This record belongs to a study of blood T cell repertoires in COVID-19. Study information: Donors in the United States, Italy and Spain gave samples during acute or convalescent COVID-19. T cells, B-cell-depleted T cells, or PBMCs provided the cDNA or gDNA that served as material.

The chain couples TRBV12-3 or TRBV12-4 to TRBJ1-5; 7 bases fit TRBD1. The sequencing input was peripheral blood. The receptor was isolated from a woman aged 80 or over with active or convalescent COVID-19. The CDR3 protein is CASRPQGNQPQHF. CDR3 DNA sequence: TGTGCCAGCAGACCACAGGGGAATCAGCCCCAGCATTTT.